What follows are 30 T cell receptor beta chains derived from one specimen sequenced in a study of response to subunit inactivated influenza vaccine. TCRdb ran MiXCR on the RT-PCR reads and lists one entry per CDR3 protein. This repertoire shows hundreds of thousands of distinct CDR3 sequences, 12% to 15% found once; its top ten account for about 7.4%. This specimen was PBMCs from blood, taken 14 days before vaccination. The receptors come from a man aged 50 to 59 who received an inactivated influenza vaccine.

In this sample, this clonotype turned up a few times. The chain links TRBV5-1 to TRBJ1-1; 9 bases align to TRBD1. Germline CDR1 reads SGHRS; CDR2 reads YFSETQ. Trimming took 3 bases from V and 5 from J; bases not matched to a gene: 8. CDR3 length: 15 residues. CDR3 sequence reads: CASSSGQGGGTEAFF. In nucleotides, the CDR3 is TGCGCCAGCAGCTCGGGACAGGGAGGAGGGACTGAAGCTTTCTTT.

This clonotype was seen a few times. V is TRBV27 and J is TRBJ2-7; TRBD2 agrees at 9 bases. Germline CDR1 and CDR2: MNHEY and SMNVEV (reference sequence). CDR3 length: 14 residues. The trim removed 5 bases at V and 2 bases at J, leaving 4 bases unmatched. The CDR3 nucleotides are TGTGCCAGCAGTGGCGGGGGGGCCGCCTACGAGCAGTACTTC. This codes for CASSGGGAAYEQYF.

This clonotype showed up just a few times. CDR3 coding DNA: TGTGCCAGCAGCTCTAGCGCAGAGACCCAGTACTTC. Protein sequence: CASSSSAETQYF. V and J are TRBV3-1 and TRBJ2-5, with D possibly matching TRBD2 (6 bases). There are 12 residues in the CDR3. Germline V CDR1 and CDR2: LGHDT, YNNKEL (reference sequence). The V end lost 5 bases, the J end lost 4 bases, and 8 bases lay between the germline ends.

This rearrangement joins TRBV13 to TRBJ2-5; 13 positions match TRBD2. Germline V lookup: CDR1 PRHDT, CDR2 FYEKMQ (reference sequence). The CDR3 has 16 amino acids. V shed 5 bases, J shed 5 bases, and the junction held 8 bases outside the gene matches. Written as DNA, the CDR3 is TGTGCCAGCAGCACCAGGACTAGCGGGAGAGGGGAGACCCAGTACTTC. Translation gives CASSTRTSGRGETQYF.

This chain uses TRBV7-9 with TRBJ1-6; D is unresolved. CDR3 size: 12 residues. Germline CDR1 is SEHNR and CDR2 is FQNEAQ (reference sequence). Trimming stripped 7 bases from V and 7 bases from J, with 8 bases between. The CDR3 loop reads CASTPPNSPLHF. The DNA for the CDR3 is TGTGCCAGCACCCCCCCGAATTCACCCCTCCACTTT.

This clonotype has more than one count but fewer than ten. This chain joins TRBV5-1 and TRBJ2-2; tentative D call: TRBD1 (5 bases). Deletions cut 0 bases from V and 4 bases from J, with 10 bases between. The germline V gene encodes CDR1 SGHRS and CDR2 YFSETQ. This CDR3 has 15 amino acids. The CDR3 DNA reads TGCGCCAGCAGCTTGGAGGCAGGGATCACCGGGGAGCTGTTTTTT. Residues: CASSLEAGITGELFF. The full variable domain, completed using reference TRBV5-1 and TRBJ2-2, is KAGVTQTPRYLIKTRGQQVTLSCSPISGHRSVSWYQQTPGQGLQFLFEYFSETQRNKGNFPGRFSGRQFSNSRSEMNVSTLELGDSALYLCASSLEAGITGELFFGEGSRLTVL.

The chain recombines TRBV12-3 or TRBV12-4 with TRBJ1-6; D gene ambiguous. This CDR3 contains 13 residues. V lost 3 bases and J lost 8, with 8 bases in between. The CDR3, as DNA: TGTGCCAGCAGTTTGGGCAGATATTCACCCCTCCACTTT. It yields the protein CASSLGRYSPLHF.

This clonotype was seen a few times. V usage is TRBV28 and J usage is TRBJ2-5; D unclear. The CDR3 spans 11 residues. Trimming pared 6 bases from V and 9 bases from J, leaving 11 bases between. Germline CDR1 is MDHEN and CDR2 is SYDVKM. The CDR3 loop is CASSSARAQYF. The CDR3 region has the DNA TGTGCCAGCAGCTCAGCTAGGGCCCAGTACTTC.

This sequence joins TRBV11-2 and TRBJ2-5, with 13 positions matching TRBD2. V lost 3 bases, J lost 5 bases, and 6 bases stayed unmatched. CDR3 length equals 16 residues. The germline CDR1 and CDR2 sequences are SGHAT and FQNNGV. The CDR3 here is CASSFTSGGAGETQYF. In DNA form, the CDR3 reads TGTGCCAGCAGCTTCACTAGCGGGGGGGCCGGGGAGACCCAGTACTTC.

In its sample, this clonotype was seen a few times. This chain's CDR3 is CSARDFSPLETQYF. The CDR3 bases are TGCAGTGCTAGAGACTTCAGCCCGCTAGAGACCCAGTACTTC. V is TRBV20-1 and J is TRBJ2-5, with D unclear. CDR3 length: 14 amino acids. The germline V and J ends were trimmed by 0 bases and 4 bases, with 12 bases remaining between them. From germline, CDR1 is DFQATT and CDR2 SNEGSKA (reference sequence).

This clonotype was found many times. The rearrangement uses TRBV11-2 and TRBJ2-5; TRBD1 matches 10 bases. There are 17 residues in the CDR3. Germline CDR1 is SGHAT and CDR2 is FQNNGV. V trimming: 3 bases; J trimming: 1 base; junction bases outside the gene matches: 8. CDR3 sequence (DNA): TGTGCCAGCAGCTTCAACCGGGACAGGGGATTCCAAGAGACCCAGTACTTC. It translates to CASSFNRDRGFQETQYF.

This clonotype was counted a few times. This chain connects TRBV20-1 to TRBJ2-7; D is possibly TRBD2 (5 bases). This CDR3 has 14 residues. Germline assignment: CDR1 DFQATT and CDR2 SNEGSKA (reference sequence). V gave up 3 bases and J gave up 3 bases, with 15 bases separating them. The CDR3 DNA sequence: TGCAGTGCTAGGGGCGACCAGCGGATCTACGAGCAGTACTTC. Amino acid sequence: CSARGDQRIYEQYF.

This clonotype turned up a few times. The chain couples TRBV20-1 to TRBJ2-5; D gene unclear. The CDR3 covers 13 residues. Trimming removed 1 base at V and 4 bases at J, with 10 bases between. The germline CDR1 and CDR2 sequences are DFQATT and SNEGSKA (reference sequence). Here the CDR3 reads CSARAPTVETQYF. The CDR3 region has the DNA TGCAGTGCTAGAGCCCCTACCGTAGAGACCCAGTACTTC.

This clonotype has ten or more counts. The DNA of the CDR3 is TGCGCCAGCAGCCCTTCACCGGGACAGTTAGCTGGTCAGCCCCAGCATTTT. This codes for CASSPSPGQLAGQPQHF. The chain links TRBV4-1 to TRBJ1-5, with TRBD1 matching 7 bases. Germline V gene sequence: CDR1 MGHRA, CDR2 YSYEKL. Trimming cost V 4 bases and J 6 bases; bases outside gene matches: 15. The CDR3 consists of 17 residues.

This chain uses TRBV15 with TRBJ2-5; 7 nucleotides line up with TRBD1. Losses at the gene ends were 1 base for V and 12 bases for J; bases not matched to a gene: 5. Germline assignment: CDR1 LNHNV and CDR2 YYDKDF (reference sequence). The CDR3 consists of 12 residues. The CDR3 DNA is TGTGCCACCAGCAGAGCTACCGGGACAGAGTACTTC. Amino acid sequence: CATSRATGTEYF.

This clonotype was recorded a few times. CDR3 DNA: TGCGCCAGCAGCTCTAATACAGGCCCAGATACGCAGTATTTT. It yields the protein CASSSNTGPDTQYF. The chain uses TRBV5-1 and TRBJ2-3; a weak D match, TRBD1 (5 bases). Per the germline V gene, CDR1 is SGHRS and CDR2 is YFSETQ. Between the trimmed V and J ends, which lost 3 bases and 4 bases, there was a span of 12 bases. The CDR3 extends over 14 amino acids.

This clonotype has just a few counts. J is TRBJ2-3 and V is TRBV6-5; the D is unclear. There are 12 residues in the CDR3. The germline V gene encodes CDR1 MNHEY and CDR2 SVGAGI. Trimming left V 4 bases short and J 5 bases short, with 7 bases between. CDR3 coding DNA: TGTGCCAGCAGTTCACTTGAAGATACGCAGTATTTT. This translates into CASSSLEDTQYF.

The chain couples TRBV5-1 to TRBJ2-7; TRBD2 agrees at 7 bases. V lost 3 bases to trimming and J lost 0 bases; unmatched junction nucleotides: 9. The CDR3 runs to 16 residues. Germline-derived CDR1 and CDR2 are SGHRS and YFSETQ. CDR3 protein: CASSYRGGGNSYEQYF. The CDR3 DNA sequence: TGCGCCAGCAGCTACCGGGGCGGGGGTAACTCCTACGAGCAGTACTTC.

V and J are TRBV6-1 and TRBJ1-1; the D is unclear. Germline CDR1 MNHNS, CDR2 SASEGT. The V gene lost 6 bases and the J gene lost 1 base, with 9 bases spanning the gap. The CDR3 is made up of 13 amino acids. The CDR3 region is CASSSGSNTEAFF. Here the CDR3 DNA reads TGTGCCAGCAGCTCAGGATCGAACACTGAAGCTTTCTTT.

In its sample, this clonotype was seen a few times. This chain uses TRBV5-6 with TRBJ2-5; tentatively, D is TRBD1 or TRBD2 (5 bases each). With 2 bases removed from V and 5 bases from J, the gap between germline ends came to 19 bases. Germline V gives CDR1 SGHDT, CDR2 YYEEEE. This CDR3 region has 16 residues. The DNA of the CDR3 is TGTGCCAGCAGCTTTCCCGGGACCCCGGCTAGTGAGACCCAGTACTTC. This sequence encodes CASSFPGTPASETQYF.

This clonotype was seen a handful of times. The chain recombines TRBV5-1 with TRBJ2-2; D perhaps matches TRBD1 (5 bases). The germline V and J ends were trimmed by 4 bases and 0 bases, with 10 bases remaining between them. Looked up from germline, CDR1 is SGHRS and CDR2 is YFSETQ. The CDR3 extends over 15 amino acids. In DNA form, the CDR3 reads TGCGCCAGCAGCATCGGACATTCGAACACCGGGGAGCTGTTTTTT. Translation gives CASSIGHSNTGELFF.

V is TRBV24-1 and J is TRBJ2-5; 7 bases agree with TRBD2. The length of the CDR3 is 17 residues. Germline V gene data show CDR1 as KGHDR and CDR2 as SFDVKD. V lost 1 base and J lost 2; bases outside the gene matches: 9. The CDR3 DNA sequence: TGTGCCACCAGTGATTTAGGGGCTAGCGGACAACAAGAGACCCAGTACTTC. This encodes CATSDLGASGQQETQYF.

There are a few counts of this clonotype. J is TRBJ2-7 and V is TRBV20-1, with a possible D match to TRBD1 (6 bases). This CDR3 has 17 amino acids. Trimming cost V 6 bases and J 0 bases, with 24 bases left between them. CDR1 is DFQATT and CDR2 is SNEGSKA in the germline V gene (reference sequence). Written as DNA, the CDR3 is TGCAGTGCCGATTGGGGACAAGCACCCAAGACCTCCTACGAGCAGTACTTC. Protein product: CSADWGQAPKTSYEQYF.

This clonotype was counted between two and nine times. The V and J genes are TRBV2 and TRBJ2-1, with TRBD1 identical over 8 bases. V lost 10 bases to trimming and J lost 8 bases; unmatched junction nucleotides: 7. Germline-derived CDR1 and CDR2 are SNHLY and FYNNEI. The CDR3 is made up of 12 amino acids. DNA for the CDR3: TGTGCCACAGGACAGGGATTATATGAGCAGTTCTTC. It codes for CATGQGLYEQFF.

The gene calls are TRBV2 and TRBJ2-2; D is unresolved. The CDR3 totals 15 residues. Per the germline V gene, CDR1 is SNHLY and CDR2 is FYNNEI. Trimming stripped 4 bases from V and 3 bases from J, with 12 bases between. CDR3 in DNA: TGTGCCAGCAGTGGGGTCCAGCCTGACACCGGGGAGCTGTTTTTT. This gives the protein CASSGVQPDTGELFF.

The V call is TRBV11-2, the J call TRBJ2-4, with 10 bases matching TRBD1. J lost 1 base, V lost 3 bases, and 18 bases had no gene match. The germline V gene encodes CDR1 SGHAT and CDR2 FQNNGV. The CDR3 spans 21 residues. CDR3 coding DNA: TGTGCCAGCAGCTTTCTTGCCGGGACAGGGGTCCTTCTTGGTGCCAAAAACATTCAGTACTTC. Translation gives CASSFLAGTGVLLGAKNIQYF.

This clonotype was detected a few times. This chain joins TRBV18 and TRBJ1-1; maybe TRBD1 (6 bases). V lost 0 bases to trimming and J lost 1 base, with 9 bases between them. The CDR3 is made up of 15 amino acids. Germline assignment: CDR1 KGHSH and CDR2 LQKENI. CDR3 nucleotides: TGTGCCAGCTCACCACCACAGGGTCGGAACACTGAAGCTTTCTTT. This encodes CASSPPQGRNTEAFF. Variable domain in full (rest from reference TRBV18 and TRBJ1-1): NAGVMQNPRHLVRRRGQEARLRCSPMKGHSHVYWYRQLPEEGLKFMVYLQKENIIDESGMPKERFSAEFPKEGPSILRIQQVVRGDSAAYFCASSPPQGRNTEAFFGQGTRLTVV.

At least ten counts were recorded for this clonotype. The rearrangement joins TRBV4-1 to TRBJ1-2; D is uncertain. Germline lookup yields CDR1 MGHRA and CDR2 YSYEKL. The V end was cut by 1 base, the J end by 4 bases, with 16 bases between. This CDR3 comprises 16 residues. DNA for the CDR3: TGCGCCAGCAGCCAAGGAACAGCCTACCACAGCTATGGCTACACCTTC. Its translation: CASSQGTAYHSYGYTF.

This clonotype turned up a few times. V usage is TRBV4-2 and J usage is TRBJ1-4; D possibly corresponds to TRBD1 (5 bases). Germline values: CDR1 LGHNA, CDR2 YNFKEQ. Trimming removed 0 bases from V and 6 bases from J, with 11 bases in between. This CDR3 has 15 residues. The CDR3, as DNA: TGTGCCAGCAGCCAAGATTGGGGGTGGGATGAAAAACTGTTTTTT. Its translation: CASSQDWGWDEKLFF.

Of note for this clonotype: An end of the junction differs from the germline gene, which may be a read error. V is TRBV27 and J is TRBJ2-6; possible D gene TRBD1, 5 bases. CDR1 MNHEY and CDR2 SMNVEV come from the germline V gene (reference sequence). The CDR3 consists of 20 residues. The CDR3 DNA reads TGTGCCAGCACTTTATCGATGACCCGGGCAGGGCAGAGAGGGGCCAACGTCCTGACTTTC. Its protein is CASTLSMTRAGQRGANVLTF.